Listed here is a single T cell receptor beta chain. Its antigen is unknown. This sample is drawn from a study of Graves' ophthalmopathy and Graves' hyperthyroidism. RNA transcripts provided the template for amplifying TCR beta CDR3 regions. The first-round RT-PCR employed HTBI primers together with the Qiagen OneStep RT-PCR kit. A multiplex PCR was then performed as the second round. TCRdb ran MiXCR on the multiplex PCR reads and lists one entry per CDR3 protein. Of approximately 640,000 distinct CDR3 sequences detected, under 50% appear once; the ten largest clones hold about 3.3%. Germline CDR1 MNHEY, CDR2 SVGAGI. V trimming: 5 bases; J trimming: 8 bases; junction bases outside the gene matches: 18. This CDR3 comprises 17 residues. Study-wide results and caveats: As the model predicted ophthalmopathy progression, it achieved a sensitivity of 70.59% and a specificity of approximately 72%.

The rearrangement joins TRBV6-5 to TRBJ1-1; TRBD1 agrees at 9 bases. This receptor was obtained from an adult man with Graves' ophthalmopathy. The specimen was peripheral blood. CDR3 sequence: CASSGTGPRQGRLEAFF. As DNA, the CDR3 is TGTGCCAGCAGTGGGACAGGGCCAAGGCAAGGCCGCCTCGAAGCTTTCTTT.